This T cell receptor beta chain was recovered during a study of Graves' ophthalmopathy and Graves' hyperthyroidism. V was trimmed by 3 bases and J by 2 bases, leaving 14 bases between them. This CDR3 is built from 15 residues. The V gene's germline CDR1 is MDHEN and CDR2 SYDVKM. PBMCs were obtained from approximately 10 ml of fresh peripheral blood. This clonotype was counted many times. Its matching antigen is unknown. Study findings and constraints: Ophthalmopathy progression prediction by the model yielded a sensitivity of approximately 70% and a specificity of about 72%.

RNA transcripts yielded amplified TCR beta CDR3 regions. The authors performed first-round RT-PCR with HTBI primers and then a second-round multiplex PCR. TCRdb passed the multiplex PCR reads through MiXCR, listing each CDR3 protein once. This table holds just over 400,000 distinct CDR3 sequences, 20% to 25% found once. The sequence was collected from a woman aged 18-29 years with stable Graves' hyperthyroidism. This chain links TRBV28 with TRBJ2-7, with unresolved D. Material: peripheral blood. The CDR3 sequence: CASSLDVGLAYEQYF. The CDR3 nucleotides read TGTGCCAGCAGTTTGGATGTGGGCCTAGCCTACGAGCAGTACTTC.